Listed below are T cell receptor beta chains from one sample, sequenced in a study of somatic mutations in cytotoxic T cells in rheumatoid arthritis. Repertoires were generated with immunoSEQ multiplex PCR, while TCRdb's copy carries only in-frame clones and drops some. Among 15,000 or so clones listed, roughly 82% were seen once. Sequenced: CD8+ T cells sorted from blood. These receptor sequences come from a woman between 45 and 60 years old with rheumatoid arthritis. Each CDR3 is given with its conserved first and last residue. A D gene is named only where the DNA matches it firmly. The size field is filled for only some rows; it gives once, few, many or a size class.

TGTGCCAGTAGGGCCCGGGACGGTGAAGCTTTCTTT | CASRARDGEAFF | TRBJ1-1 | - | TRBV19 | -
TGTGCCAGCAGCGCAGATGGCGGAGTAGCGGGAGTAGATGAGCAGTTCTTC | CASSADGGVAGVDEQFF | TRBJ2-1 | - | TRBV5-4 | TRBD2
TGCGCCAGCAGTGGGGGGACAGGGGGCGGGTACGAGCAGTACTTC | CASSGGTGGGYEQYF | TRBJ2-7 | - | TRBV4-3 | TRBD1
TGTGCCAGCAGCTTATTTGTACTTCCCAGCACAGATACGCAGTATTTT | CASSLFVLPSTDTQYF | TRBJ2-3 | - | TRBV11-2 | -
TGTGCCAGCAGCTCCGGCCGGGTCGAGCAGTACTTC | CASSSGRVEQYF | TRBJ2-7 | - | TRBV5-6 | -
TGTGCCAGCAGCCCCGAATGGGGGGTAGGTTCACCCCTCCACTTT | CASSPEWGVGSPLHF | TRBJ1-6 | once | TRBV7-6 | -
TGTGCCAGCAACAGGGGGGAATATGGCTACACCTTC | CASNRGEYGYTF | TRBJ1-2 | - | TRBV7-9 | TRBD1
TGTGCCAGCAGGCTGGGGACGGAACTAGCCAAAAACATTCAGTACTTC | CASRLGTELAKNIQYF | TRBJ2-4 | - | TRBV2 | -
TGTGCCAGCAGCAAAGTGAAGGTCGGTTATAGCAATCAGCCCCAGCATTTT | CASSKVKVGYSNQPQHF | TRBJ1-5 | - | TRBV21-1 | -
TGTGCCAGCAGTGACGGGACAGGGGGAGGCACTGAAGCTTTCTTT | CASSDGTGGGTEAFF | TRBJ1-1 | - | TRBV6-1 | TRBD1
TGTGCCAGCAGCCAAAACACCGGGGAGCTGTTTTTT | CASSQNTGELFF | TRBJ2-2 | - | TRBV4-2 | -
TGTGCCAGCAGCCACCGTGGTGGGGCGAGGAATGAGCAGTTCTTC | CASSHRGGARNEQFF | TRBJ2-1 | - | TRBV6-4 | -
TGTGCCAGCAGCTTGCCAGGGATAGAGACCCAGTACTTC | CASSLPGIETQYF | TRBJ2-5 | - | TRBV7-9 | -
TGTGCCATCAGAATTCAATTACAGGGGCATACAGATACGCAGTATTTT | CAIRIQLQGHTDTQYF | TRBJ2-3 | - | TRBV10-3 | TRBD1
TGTGCCAGCAGTCTAGACAGGGATGAAAATAGCAATCAGCCCCAGCATTTT | CASSLDRDENSNQPQHF | TRBJ1-5 | - | TRBV5-8 | TRBD1
TGTGCCAGCAGTGAAAGAACAGGGGGTTCCTACGAGCAGTACTTC | CASSERTGGSYEQYF | TRBJ2-7 | once | TRBV6-1 | TRBD1
TGTGCCAGCAGCTTCGGGACCCAATCCTACGAGCAGTACTTC | CASSFGTQSYEQYF | TRBJ2-7 | - | TRBV11-2 | -
TGTGCCAGCAGCAAAAGGAGATGCACAGATACGCAGTATTTT | CASSKRRCTDTQYF | TRBJ2-3 | - | TRBV21-1 | -
TGTGCCAGCAGGTTGACTAGCGGGGGGTCCGTAGCCAAAAACATTCAGTACTTC | CASRLTSGGSVAKNIQYF | TRBJ2-4 | few | TRBV7-2 | TRBD2
TGTGCCAGCAGCCTAGCTAGGCGGACCGGGGAGCTGTTTTTT | CASSLARRTGELFF | TRBJ2-2 | once | TRBV28 | -
TGTGCCAGCAGTGGACTAGCGGGAGGGCCAGATACGCAGTATTTT | CASSGLAGGPDTQYF | TRBJ2-3 | - | TRBV6-1 | TRBD2
TGTGCCAGCAGCTCGAGGACTAGCGGGCTCCGCTCCTACGAGCAGTACTTC | CASSSRTSGLRSYEQYF | TRBJ2-7 | - | TRBV5-5 | TRBD2
TGTGCCAGCAGTTTCGCCCTCACTATGACAGATACGCAGTATTTT | CASSFALTMTDTQYF | TRBJ2-3 | - | TRBV28 | -
TGTGCCAGCAGGCCTAGACAGGGTTTGGGCACTGAAGCTTTCTTT | CASRPRQGLGTEAFF | TRBJ1-1 | - | TRBV6-5 | TRBD1
TGTGCCAGCAAAGAGCGTAGCAATCAGCCCCAGCATTTT | CASKERSNQPQHF | TRBJ1-5 | - | TRBV6-1 | -
TGTGCCAGCAGCTTAGGACAGACAAACTATGGCTACACCTTC | CASSLGQTNYGYTF | TRBJ1-2 | - | TRBV7-9 | -
TGCGCCAGCAGCGGTGACAGCCCTGAAGCTTTCTTT | CASSGDSPEAFF | TRBJ1-1 | - | TRBV5-1 | -
TGTGCCAGCAGTAGCGGGAGCTCCTACAATGAGCAGTTCTTC | CASSSGSSYNEQFF | TRBJ2-1 | - | TRBV27 | TRBD2
TGTGCCAGCAGTGCTAGCGGGGGGGAAAACACCGGGGAGCTGTTTTTT | CASSASGGENTGELFF | TRBJ2-2 | - | TRBV2 | TRBD2
TGTGCCAGCAGCCGCCGGGACGCTTCCTACGAGCAGTACTTC | CASSRRDASYEQYF | TRBJ2-7 | - | TRBV13 | -
TGCGCCAGCAGCTTGGCAGGGGACGGAAACACCATATATTTT | CASSLAGDGNTIYF | TRBJ1-3 | once | TRBV5-1 | -
TGCGCCAGCAGCCAAGGGAAGGCCCCCGCTTACGAGCAGTACTTC | CASSQGKAPAYEQYF | TRBJ2-7 | - | TRBV4-3 | -
TGCGCCAGCACTCGGTGGGGGGCCAACGTCCTGACTTTC | CASTRWGANVLTF | TRBJ2-6 | - | TRBV5-1 | -
TGTGCCAGCAGCCTAGAAGGACTAGCGACATACAATGAGCAGTTCTTC | CASSLEGLATYNEQFF | TRBJ2-1 | - | TRBV7-8 | TRBD2
TGTGCCTTCCGACAGGGACAGATCGATGAGCAGTTCTTC | CAFRQGQIDEQFF | TRBJ2-1 | - | TRBV6-1 | TRBD1
TGTGCCAGCAGCCTCCGATTTACCGGACTAGCCTTATACAATGAGCAGTTCTTC | CASSLRFTGLALYNEQFF | TRBJ2-1 | large | TRBV5-4 | TRBD2
TGTGCCAGCAGTACGAGGTTGGAGGGGACCGGGGAGCTGTTTTTT | CASSTRLEGTGELFF | TRBJ2-2 | - | TRBV27 | -
TGTGCCAGCAGTTACGGGGTCGGGGGGGAAGCTTTCTTT | CASSYGVGGEAFF | TRBJ1-1 | - | TRBV6-5 | -
TGTGCCATCAGTGAGTCGATGCAGGGGGGGACAGATACGCAGTATTTT | CAISESMQGGTDTQYF | TRBJ2-3 | - | TRBV10-3 | -
TGTGCCAGCAGTGACTCCTTGCGGTTGTTCTTC | CASSDSLRLFF | TRBJ2-1 | few | TRBV6-4 | -
TGTGCCACCACCGCCGACTCTGGAAACACCATATATTTT | CATTADSGNTIYF | TRBJ1-3 | - | TRBV6-5 | -
TGTGCCAGCAGTTCCCGGGACAAATCCTACGAGCAGTACTTC | CASSSRDKSYEQYF | TRBJ2-7 | - | TRBV28 | -
TGTGCTAGTGGTTTGGTACTGGAGGCTGAGCAGTTCTTC | CASGLVLEAEQFF | TRBJ2-1 | - | TRBV12-5 | -
TGTGCCAGCAGCTTAGAACTAGCGGGGGCTTTGAACACCGGGGAGCTGTTTTTT | CASSLELAGALNTGELFF | TRBJ2-2 | once | TRBV7-7 | TRBD2
TGCGCCAGCAGCTTGGTTAGGACACCGTCCTACGAGCAGTACTTC | CASSLVRTPSYEQYF | TRBJ2-7 | - | TRBV5-1 | -
TGTGCCAGTAGTATAGGGGACAGGAACACTGAAGCTTTCTTT | CASSIGDRNTEAFF | TRBJ1-1 | - | TRBV19 | TRBD1
TGTGCCAGCACCGACAGGGGCCCATATGGCTACACCTTC | CASTDRGPYGYTF | TRBJ1-2 | few | TRBV6-6 | TRBD1
TGTGCCAGCAGTTACCCCCTAGCGGGGGTCAATGAGCAGTTCTTC | CASSYPLAGVNEQFF | TRBJ2-1 | - | TRBV6-5 | TRBD2
TGTGCCAGCAGGAAGGGGGACGAGCAGTACTTC | CASRKGDEQYF | TRBJ2-7 | - | TRBV6-1 | -
TGTGCCAGCAGCTTGGCTGGGAATGAGCAGTTCTTC | CASSLAGNEQFF | TRBJ2-1 | - | TRBV5-6 | -
TGTGCCACCAGCAGAGATGCCAGGGGCAATGAGCAGTTCTTC | CATSRDARGNEQFF | TRBJ2-1 | - | TRBV15 | -
TGTGCCAGCAGCTCCCGACAGGATGGCTACACCTTC | CASSSRQDGYTF | TRBJ1-2 | - | TRBV12-1 | -
TGTGCCAGCAGACCGGACAGGGTGGCCAAAAACATTCAGTACTTC | CASRPDRVAKNIQYF | TRBJ2-4 | - | TRBV6-5 | TRBD1
TGTGCCAGCAGCGATTCGGACAGTGGGTATGGCTACACCTTC | CASSDSDSGYGYTF | TRBJ1-2 | - | TRBV9 | -
TGTGCCAGCAGCTTGGCAGGGACAAGCACAGATACGCAGTATTTT | CASSLAGTSTDTQYF | TRBJ2-3 | - | TRBV11-2 | -
TGTGCCTGGAGTGAAGGACGGGTGGGCACTGAAGCTTTCTTT | CAWSEGRVGTEAFF | TRBJ1-1 | few | TRBV30 | -
TGTGCCAGCAGCTTGGCCCGGGCTACTATCACTGAAGCTTTCTTT | CASSLARATITEAFF | TRBJ1-1 | - | TRBV5-5 | -